Sequencing of this T cell receptor beta chain was carried out in a study of Ad26.COV2.S vaccination and SARS-CoV-2 variants. Study details: Trial arm assignment for the donor was COV1001 Ad26.COV2.S. Study observations and caveats: An underestimation of total T cell responses may have resulted from the TCR breadth and depth analyses.

V was clipped by 2 bases and J by 0 bases, with 7 bases between them. The CDR3 runs 14 residues. The germline V gene encodes CDR1 SGHTA and CDR2 FQGNSA. Treatment described: 19 received Ad26.COV2.S at low or high dose, single or two shots; about five received placebo; per-sample allocation not given. The investigators took samples on day 63 after the first vaccine or placebo injection. This table comes from immunoSEQ multiplex PCR, and its TCRdb copy is limited to in-frame clones, with some not included. The table records about 400,000 clones, 92% of them present only once. Comment on this clone: The antigen remains undetermined.

The sequenced sample was peripheral blood, obtained in a trial of Ad26.COV2.S vaccine versus placebo. The sequence came from a person between 18 and 60 years old who received the Ad26.COV2.S COVID-19 vaccine or a placebo. The chain carries TRBV7-2 and TRBJ1-2, with D possibly TRBD1 on 6 matching bases. CDR3 amino acids: CASSLRTANYGYTF. CDR3 DNA sequence: TGTGCCAGCAGCTTACGGACAGCTAACTATGGCTACACCTTC.